The T cell receptor beta chain under discussion was sequenced for a study of early stage breast cancer tumors. General study findings and limits: Blood repertoires resembled normal breast more than tumor. Compared with adjacent normal breast tissue, tumors showed approximately 2.5-fold greater T cell density and higher clonality.

This CDR3 is built from 14 residues. V lost 4 bases and J 8 bases, leaving 15 bases between the germline ends. Germline V gene lookup returns CDR1 SEHNR and CDR2 FQNEAQ (reference sequence). A note on this clone: Its cognate antigen is unknown.

Blood replicates held 0.5 ug DNA, tumor or normal breast approximately 1.5 ug, two each. Using immunoSEQ multiplex PCR, the repertoire was profiled, and TCRdb retains in-frame clones only, with some absent. The table includes roughly 40,000 clones, about three quarters detected once. The clonotype comes from a person aged 45 to 59 with breast cancer. The source material was blood. This rearrangement joins TRBV7-9 to TRBJ2-1; TRBD2 might be the D (6 bases). The CDR3 here is CASSSTLASYEQFF. CDR3 nucleotides: TGTGCCAGCAGCTCCACACTAGCCAGCTATGAGCAGTTCTTC.